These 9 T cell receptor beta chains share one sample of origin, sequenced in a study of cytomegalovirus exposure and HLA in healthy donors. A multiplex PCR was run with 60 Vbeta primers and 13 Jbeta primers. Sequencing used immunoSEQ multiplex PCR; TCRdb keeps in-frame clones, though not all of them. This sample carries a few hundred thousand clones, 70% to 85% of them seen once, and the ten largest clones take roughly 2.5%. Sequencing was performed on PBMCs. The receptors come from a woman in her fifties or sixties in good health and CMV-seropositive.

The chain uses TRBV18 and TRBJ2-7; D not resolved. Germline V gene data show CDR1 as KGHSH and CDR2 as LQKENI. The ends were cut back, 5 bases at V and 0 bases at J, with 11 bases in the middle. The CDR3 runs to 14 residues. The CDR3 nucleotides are TGTGCCAGCTCAACTACCTCTAGCTCCTACGAGCAGTACTTC. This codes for CASSTTSSSYEQYF.

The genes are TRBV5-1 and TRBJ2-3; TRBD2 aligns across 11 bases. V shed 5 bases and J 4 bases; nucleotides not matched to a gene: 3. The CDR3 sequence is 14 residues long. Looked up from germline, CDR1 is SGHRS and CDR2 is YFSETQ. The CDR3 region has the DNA TGCGCCAGCAGACTAGCGGGAGTGGCAGATACGCAGTATTTT. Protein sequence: CASRLAGVADTQYF.

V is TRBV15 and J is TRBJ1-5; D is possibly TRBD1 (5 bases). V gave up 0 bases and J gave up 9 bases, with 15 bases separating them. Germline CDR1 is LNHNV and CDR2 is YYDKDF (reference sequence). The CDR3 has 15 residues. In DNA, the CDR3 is TGTGCCACCAGCAGAGAGAGGGGTGGGGGGATGCCCCAGCATTTT. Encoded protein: CATSRERGGGMPQHF.

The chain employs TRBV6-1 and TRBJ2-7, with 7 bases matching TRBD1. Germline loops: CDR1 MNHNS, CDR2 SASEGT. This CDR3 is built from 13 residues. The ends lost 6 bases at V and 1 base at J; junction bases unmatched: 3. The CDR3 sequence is CASRRGQSYEQYF. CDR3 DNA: TGTGCCAGCAGGAGGGGACAGTCCTACGAGCAGTACTTC.

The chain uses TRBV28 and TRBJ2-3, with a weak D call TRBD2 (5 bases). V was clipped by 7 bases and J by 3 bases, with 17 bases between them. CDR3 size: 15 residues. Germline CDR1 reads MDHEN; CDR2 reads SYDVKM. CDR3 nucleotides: TGTGCCAGCACCCCGGGGAACCGGGGTACAGATACGCAGTATTTT. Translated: CASTPGNRGTDTQYF.

CDR3 nucleotides: TGTGCCAGCTCACCTGGACAGTTCAACATTCAGTACTTC. Protein: CASSPGQFNIQYF. The J gene is TRBJ2-4, the V gene TRBV18; tentative D call: TRBD1 (6 bases). The length of the CDR3 is 13 residues. V was cut by 3 bases and J by 7 bases, with 10 bases left in between. Germline-derived CDR1 and CDR2 are KGHSH and LQKENI.

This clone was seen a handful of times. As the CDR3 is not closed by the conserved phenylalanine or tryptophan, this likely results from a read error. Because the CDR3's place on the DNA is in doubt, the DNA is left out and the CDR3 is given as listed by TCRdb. The CDR3 reads CASSFGGQGLSAEEL. The chain links TRBV28 to TRBJ1-2; TRBD1, the table's D call, lacks a check against the DNA. Germline-derived CDR1 and CDR2 are MDHEN and SYDVKM. The CDR3 extends over 15 residues, inclusive of both ends.

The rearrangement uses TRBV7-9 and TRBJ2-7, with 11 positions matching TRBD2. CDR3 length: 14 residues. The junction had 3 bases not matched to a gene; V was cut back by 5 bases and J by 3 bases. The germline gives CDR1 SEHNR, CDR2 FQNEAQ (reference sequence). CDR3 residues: CASSITSGSYEQYF. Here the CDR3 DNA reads TGTGCCAGCAGCATCACTAGCGGGAGCTACGAGCAGTACTTC. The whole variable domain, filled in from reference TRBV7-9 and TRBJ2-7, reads DTGVSQNPRHKITKRGQNVTFRCDPISEHNRLYWYRQTLGQGPEFLTYFQNEAQLEKSRLLSDRFSAERPKGSFSTLEIQRTEQGDSAMYLCASSITSGSYEQYFGPGTRLTVT.

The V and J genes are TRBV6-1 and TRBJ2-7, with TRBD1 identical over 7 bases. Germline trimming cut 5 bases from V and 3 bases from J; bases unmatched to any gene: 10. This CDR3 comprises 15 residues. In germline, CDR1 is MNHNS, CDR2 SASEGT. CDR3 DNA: TGTGCCAGCAGTTTACCGACGGGACAGATCTACGAGCAGTACTTC. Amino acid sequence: CASSLPTGQIYEQYF.